This note documents a single TCR beta chain sequence. The V and J ends lost 5 bases and 2 bases respectively, with 16 bases between them. From germline, CDR1 is MDHEN and CDR2 SYDVKM. The CDR3 spans 15 residues. The sample belongs to a study of cytomegalovirus exposure and HLA in healthy donors. It was with 60 Vbeta and 13 Jbeta primers that the PCR ran. TCRdb keeps only in-frame clones here, not all; method: immunoSEQ multiplex PCR. The sample consists of 120,000 or so clones, about 86% of them appearing once. The chain has TRBV28 and TRBJ2-7; possibly TRBD1 for D (5 bases). This clonotype was sampled from a woman aged 40 to 49 in good health and CMV-seronegative. The specimen was PBMCs. Here the CDR3 reads CASSAAATGTYEQYF. In DNA, the CDR3 is TGTGCCAGCAGTGCAGCAGCAACAGGAACCTACGAGCAGTACTTC.